This is a list of T cell receptor beta chains from one sample in a study of human T cells and chemical hapten exposure. Via MiXCR, TCRdb re-called the RACE reads, giving one row per CDR3 protein. The sample shows roughly 260,000 distinct CDR3 sequences, roughly 8.9% of them seen only once. The specimen comprised whole blood, sampled in connection with sensitization to the hapten diphenylcyclopropenone (DPC). The receptors shown here come from a woman in her thirties or forties with alopecia areata. Some clones in this sample may be carry-over from other donors' samples. Each CDR3 is given with its conserved first and last residue. A D gene is named only where the DNA matches it firmly. Clone size is stated in some rows and not others, as once, few, many or a class when expanded.

V	size	D	J	DNA	CDR3
TRBV6-5	many	TRBD2	TRBJ2-3	TGTGCCGCAAAGCGGGACTATCGTAGCACAGATACGCAGTATTTT	CAAKRDYRSTDTQYF
TRBV6-5	few	NA	TRBJ2-3	TGTGCCAGCAGTAGAGCTATAGAGACCTCCTATCAATCCCCGCAGTATTTT	CASSRAIETSYQSPQYF
TRBV5-1	few	NA	TRBJ2-1	TGCGCCAGCAGCCTTCGGGCAGGGAACAATGAGCAGTTCTTC	CASSLRAGNNEQFF
TRBV6-5	few	NA	TRBJ1-2	TGTGCCAGCAGTTACGGGACTCTCTATGGCTACACCTTC	CASSYGTLYGYTF
TRBV6-2/TRBV6-3	NA	NA	TRBJ1-1	TGTGCCAGCACTACACCTCCCGGGCCCTCAAACTCGGCGAACACTGAAGCTTTCTTT	CASTTPPGPSNSANTEAFF
TRBV7-2	few	TRBD2	TRBJ2-1	TGTGCCAGCAGCTTATCGCGGGAGAACTACAATGAGCAGTTCTTC	CASSLSRENYNEQFF
TRBV11-3	few	NA	TRBJ1-1	TGTGCCAGCAGCGGGGGAGGCACTGAAGCTTTCTTT	CASSGGGTEAFF
TRBV28	many	NA	TRBJ2-7	TGTGCCAGCAGTTTCCCCGCAGGGAGCGAGCAGTACTTC	CASSFPAGSEQYF
TRBV20-1	few	TRBD2	TRBJ2-3	TGCAGTGCTATACGGACTAGCGGGCGCACAGATACGCAGTATTTT	CSAIRTSGRTDTQYF
TRBV19	few	TRBD1	TRBJ1-5	TGTGCCAGTAGTTATGATGGACAGGGGAATCAGCCCCAGCATTTT	CASSYDGQGNQPQHF
TRBV28	few	NA	TRBJ2-2	TGTGCCAGCAGCCCAGGGGTCACCGGGGAGCTGTTTTTT	CASSPGVTGELFF
TRBV6-1	few	NA	TRBJ1-2	TGTGCCACCACGACAGCTAAGGCTAACTATGGCTACACCTTC	CATTTAKANYGYTF
TRBV12-3/TRBV12-4	NA	NA	TRBJ2-2	TGTGCCAGCAGTTTAGGCGGGTGGGCCGGGGAGCTGTTTTTT	CASSLGGWAGELFF
TRBV10-3	many	NA	TRBJ2-1	TGTGCCACGGGGGCAAACAATGAGCAGTTCTTC	CATGANNEQFF
TRBV28	few	NA	TRBJ2-7	TGTGCCAGCAGTTTACGTCCCCACAGGACAGTCGGATCCTACGAGCAGTACTTC	CASSLRPHRTVGSYEQYF
TRBV29-1	few	TRBD2	TRBJ2-5	TGCAGCGTTGGACTAGCGGGATTCCTTCAAGAGACCCAGTACTTC	CSVGLAGFLQETQYF
TRBV6-2/TRBV6-3	NA	TRBD2	TRBJ2-5	TGTGCCAGCAGTTGGGCACTAGCGGGTAGGGAGACCCAGTACTTC	CASSWALAGRETQYF
TRBV27	few	NA	TRBJ2-1	TGTGCCAGCAGTCTCGCCCCTAATACCTACAATGAGCAGTTCTTC	CASSLAPNTYNEQFF
TRBV27	NA	NA	TRBJ2-4	TGTGCCAGCAGAGTAACGACTAGTGGTGGCATTCAGTACTTC	CASRVTTSGGIQYF
TRBV6-1	few	NA	TRBJ1-1	TGTGCCAGCAGTCCTCGGACGGGGAACACTGAAGCTTTCTTT	CASSPRTGNTEAFF
TRBV4-2	many	NA	TRBJ1-6	TGTGCCAGCAGCCAAGATGGACGGGCAGGTCAATCACCCCTCCACTTT	CASSQDGRAGQSPLHF
TRBV20-1	NA	TRBD2	TRBJ2-1	TGCAGTGCTAGGACGATACTAGCGGGAGGAAGCTCCTACAATGAGCAGTTCTTC	CSARTILAGGSSYNEQFF
TRBV5-1	NA	NA	TRBJ2-1	TGCGCCAGCAGCTTATCAGGGCCGAGCTCCTACAATGAGCAGTTCTTC	CASSLSGPSSYNEQFF
TRBV6-1	NA	NA	TRBJ1-5	TGTGCCAGCAGTGAAGCGCCGGGCTCTCCCCAGCATTTT	CASSEAPGSPQHF
TRBV20-1	NA	TRBD2	TRBJ2-5	TGCAGTGCTAGAGGCCTGCGGGAGGGCCCAGAGACCCAGTACTTC	CSARGLREGPETQYF
TRBV21-1	many	NA	TRBJ2-4	TGTGCCAGCAGCGCAACAGGGACCCTGATAGCCAAAAACATTCAGTACTTC	CASSATGTLIAKNIQYF
TRBV11-2	NA	NA	TRBJ2-5	TGTGCCAGCAGCTCCGGAGGGGTAATCCAAGAGACCCAGTACTTC	CASSSGGVIQETQYF
TRBV6-5	many	NA	TRBJ2-7	TGTGCCAGCAGTTACTCTGACCAGGGGGGATACGAGCAGTACTTC	CASSYSDQGGYEQYF
TRBV12-3/TRBV12-4	NA	NA	TRBJ2-3	TGTGCCAGCAAACTCTGGGGCACAGATACGCAGTATTTT	CASKLWGTDTQYF
TRBV20-1	few	TRBD2	TRBJ2-1	TGCAGTGCTAGGGCTATTAGCGGGAGTCGGAATGAGCAGTTCTTC	CSARAISGSRNEQFF
TRBV5-1	few	TRBD2	TRBJ2-1	TGCGCCAGCAGCGTGACTAGCGGGCCAAGCTCCTACAATGAGCAGTTCTTC	CASSVTSGPSSYNEQFF
TRBV7-7	few	NA	TRBJ2-5	TGTGCTAGCAGCAATAGTTACAGGGAGGGAGAGACCCAGTACTTC	CASSNSYREGETQYF
TRBV20-1	NA	NA	TRBJ1-4	TGCAGTGCTAGAGATGCAACTAATGAAAAACTGTTTTTT	CSARDATNEKLFF
TRBV20-1	NA	NA	TRBJ2-1	TGCAGTGCTAGAGAGGGCCAGACGACTGAGCAGTTCTTC	CSAREGQTTEQFF
TRBV9	many	NA	TRBJ2-7	TGTGCCAGCAGCGTAGCTGGGGGGCCCCCATTTAACGAGCAGTACTTC	CASSVAGGPPFNEQYF
TRBV10-3	few	TRBD2	TRBJ2-7	TGTGCCATCAGGGAACTAGCGGGAGGTTCATACGAGCAGTACTTC	CAIRELAGGSYEQYF
TRBV20-1	NA	NA	TRBJ2-3	TGCAGTGCTAGCGAGACACTGTACACAGATACGCAGTATTTT	CSASETLYTDTQYF
TRBV10-3	once	NA	TRBJ1-5	TGTGCCATCTGTGAAACTGGAGGGCAGACGCAGCCCCAGCATTTT	CAICETGGQTQPQHF
TRBV29-1	few	TRBD2	TRBJ2-1	TGCAGCGCAGCGAATCCAGCGGGGAGCTCCTACAATGAGCAGTTCTTC	CSAANPAGSSYNEQFF
TRBV12-3/TRBV12-4	few	NA	TRBJ2-1	TGTGCCAGCAGTCAGAGCGGCTCCTACAATGAGCAGTTCTTC	CASSQSGSYNEQFF